The sample holds one count of the clone carrying this T cell receptor beta chain. The target antigen is unknown. Germline values: CDR1 MNHEY, CDR2 SVGAGI. Trimming took 6 bases from V and 9 from J; bases not matched to a gene: 10. The CDR3 totals 15 residues. The data were obtained in a study of PD-L1 blockade in urothelial cancer. In the study overall: Patients began atezolizumab, 1,200 mg intravenously every 3 weeks, at some point between 2013 and 2015. Blood analysis was done at 3 weeks (second dose) and 6 weeks after treatment began. About 85% of the roughly 30 patients were males with bladder-origin urothelial cancer. Study conclusions and caveats: At the 3-week point, tumor-associated blood clones expanded more in durable-benefit patients.

This table comes from immunoSEQ multiplex PCR, and its TCRdb copy is limited to in-frame clones, with some not included. The table lists about 25,000 clones, approximately 82% of them singletons, with roughly 1.5% in the top ten. Time point: peripheral blood 6 weeks after treatment start. The sequence derives from a man aged 70-80 years with urothelial cancer. The gene calls are TRBV6-5 and TRBJ2-3; 12 nucleotides match TRBD2. Sequencing was performed on PBMCs, taken around atezolizumab (anti-PD-L1) treatment. CDR3 in DNA: TGTGCCAGCAGCCGACTAGCGGGAGTAATGTGGACGCAGTATTTT. Protein sequence: CASSRLAGVMWTQYF.